This TCR beta chain derives from a study of blood T cells in healthy people across ages. General observations from the study: Unsorted PBMCs prevented conclusive naive versus antigen-experienced comparison. Age advanced and TCR beta diversity per million T cells fell, roughly linearly.

The CDR3 spans 13 residues. Germline assignment: CDR1 SQVTM and CDR2 ANQGSEA. On this clonotype itself: Its cognate antigen is unknown.

Primers used in a second PCR of about 7 to 12 cycles were a sample-barcoded 5' primer and a J-beta primer mix. From the 5' RACE reads, TCRdb called clonotypes with MiXCR, one entry per CDR3 protein. Altogether approximately 880,000 distinct CDR3 sequences are present, around 46% being singletons, with the ten largest covering around an eighth. Sequencing was done on a sample of blood. The gene calls are TRBV29-1 and TRBJ2-7; D uncertain. TRBJ2-5 explains the end of the DNA better; the J call may be wrong. This receptor was taken from a man aged 25 to 40 in good health. The CDR3 is CSGQKGIRQTQYF. The CDR3 DNA reads as TGCAGCGGGCAAAAGGGTATTAGGCAGACCCAGTACTTC.